This T cell receptor (beta chain) was captured by sequencing in a study of blood T cell repertoires in COVID-19. This CDR3 region has 21 residues. CDR1 and CDR2 (germline): WSHSY, SAAADI. The ends lost 1 base at V and 3 bases at J; junction bases unmatched: 19. Clones were sequenced by immunoSEQ multiplex PCR, and TCRdb holds only the in-frame ones, with some missing. The sample includes around 200,000 clones, about nine tenths seen only once; the top ten take over 4.5%. What was sequenced was peripheral blood. This receptor was identified in a man older than 75 with acute or convalescent COVID-19. This chain uses TRBV10-2 with TRBJ2-4, with TRBD2 matching over 9 bases. The CDR3 sequence: CASSEFRVREGQGFGKNIQYF. The CDR3 DNA is TGCGCCAGCAGTGAGTTTCGTGTGCGGGAGGGCCAGGGGTTCGGCAAAAACATTCAGTACTTC.